This entry concerns a single T cell receptor (beta chain). Its antigen is as yet unknown. Produced via immunoSEQ multiplex PCR; TCRdb's table is partial and in-frame only. The repertoire holds some 97,000 clones, with 85% to 90% as singletons. This specimen belongs to a study of T cell responses to AZD1222 COVID-19 vaccine. Across the whole study: Second-dose timings of about 4 or about 12 weeks were pooled. Findings and caveats of the study: Donors in the cohort were predominantly white British and more often female, and clonal diversity was possibly underestimated. Repertoires were obtained solely post-peak T cell response.

This clonotype was obtained from an adult in good health. Sequences were derived from peripheral blood, sampled on day 0 of AZD1222 vaccination.

This chain's CDR3 is CSAPMSGADWEGGYTF. The CDR3 nucleotides are TGCAGCGCCCCTATGTCAGGGGCAGATTGGGAGGGAGGCTACACCTTC. The chain has TRBV29-1 and TRBJ1-2, with D perhaps matching TRBD1 (6 bases). There are 16 residues in the CDR3. Looked up from germline, CDR1 is SQVTM and CDR2 is ANQGSEA. The V end lost 7 bases, the J end lost 8 bases, and 29 bases lay between the germline ends.